Listed below are T cell receptor beta chains from one sample, sequenced in a study of cytomegalovirus exposure and HLA in healthy donors. The method was immunoSEQ multiplex PCR; TCRdb's version includes in-frame clones alone and lacks a portion of them. The sample holds tens of thousands of clones, roughly 85% seen once. The sequenced sample consisted of PBMCs. The receptors here all came from a woman aged 18-29 years in good health and CMV-seronegative. The CDR3 runs from the conserved cysteine through the conserved F or W. D genes are given only for firm matches. Where a row states a size, it is once, few, many or the class of an expanded clone; other rows omit it.

TRBD2 few TRBJ2-1 TRBV19 TGTGCCAGTAGTACCTCCGGACTAGCGGCCTACAATGAGCAGTTCTTC CASSTSGLAAYNEQFF
TRBD1 NA TRBJ2-1 TRBV27 TGTGCCAGCAGTCTGACAGGGGACTCCTACAATGAGCAGTTCTTC CASSLTGDSYNEQFF
TRBD2 NA TRBJ2-5 TRBV28 TGTGCCAGCAGTTCTAGCGGGCACCAAGAGACCCAGTACTTC CASSSSGHQETQYF
TRBD2 NA TRBJ2-2 TRBV7-8 TGTGCCAGCAGCTTAGGGGCTAGCGGGAGGGCCAAGGGGGAGCTGTTTTTT CASSLGASGRAKGELFF
TRBD2 once TRBJ2-5 TRBV5-1 TGCGCCAGCAGCTTGGTCTTAGCGGGAGGCGCTTCAGAGACCCAGTACTTC CASSLVLAGGASETQYF
NA NA TRBJ1-5 TRBV5-8 TGTGCCAGCAGCTCGCGGTTGGCGTACTCGGGGCAGCCCCAGCATTTT CASSSRLAYSGQPQHF
TRBD1 NA TRBJ2-3 TRBV7-8 TGTGCCAGCCGGGACAGGGTCACAGATACGCAGTATTTT CASRDRVTDTQYF
TRBD1 NA TRBJ1-3 TRBV13 TGTGCCAGCAGCTCCTCCGACAGGGGCTCTGGAAACACCATATATTTT CASSSSDRGSGNTIYF
NA NA TRBJ2-7 TRBV5-5 TGTGCCAGCAGCTTGTTAGTAGGTAGCCCCTACGAGCAGTACTTC CASSLLVGSPYEQYF
NA NA TRBJ2-2 TRBV4-1 TGCGCCAGCAGGGAGACCGGGGAGCTGTTTTTT CASRETGELFF
NA NA TRBJ2-3 TRBV18 TGTGCCAGCTCACCCTTCGGGGGAGTCGGTTTAGAGGCAGATACGCAGTATTTT CASSPFGGVGLEADTQYF
NA few TRBJ2-7 TRBV6-1 TGTGAAGTGCAGTCTGCGGGGGCCCGCACCTACGAGCAGTACTTC CEVQSAGARTYEQYF
TRBD1 NA TRBJ1-1 TRBV4-2 TGTGCCAGCAGCAACAGAGGGGGGGGACAGGCGGTGACTGAAGCTTTCTTT CASSNRGGGQAVTEAFF
NA NA TRBJ1-5 TRBV28 TGTGCCAGCAGTTTAGTCGGGGGGCCCCAGCATTTT CASSLVGGPQHF
NA NA TRBJ1-1 TRBV7-6 TGTGCCAGCACCGGCCTCATGGGGGCTACTGAAGCTTTCTTT CASTGLMGATEAFF
NA NA TRBJ2-3 TRBV6-6 TGTGCCAGCAGTTACCACACAGATACGCAGTATTTT CASSYHTDTQYF
TRBD1 once TRBJ1-5 TRBV2 TGTGCCAGCAGTGAAGCGGCAGGGGGCCGGGGCAATCAGCCCCAGCATTTT CASSEAAGGRGNQPQHF
TRBD1 NA TRBJ1-1 TRBV18 TGTGCCAGCTCACCTGGACAGGGGATGAACACTGAAGCTTTCTTT CASSPGQGMNTEAFF
TRBD2 NA TRBJ2-7 TRBV5-1 TGCGCCAGCAGCTCCGGCCTAGCGGGGCCCTACGAGCAGTACTTC CASSSGLAGPYEQYF
TRBD1 NA TRBJ2-7 TRBV5-6 TGTGCCAGCAGCTTGGTGCAGGGGGCCAACGAGCAGTACTTC CASSLVQGANEQYF
NA NA TRBJ1-2 TRBV21-1 TGTGCCAGCAGCAAAAAGGGGGGTGGGGACAGGGACTTTTGTTATGGCTACACCTTC CASSKKGGGDRDFCYGYTF
TRBD1 few TRBJ2-7 TRBV23-1 TGCGCCAGCATTACCGGGACAGGGGGCTACGAGCAGTACTTC CASITGTGGYEQYF
NA NA TRBJ2-5 TRBV27 TGTGCCAGCAGTTTATCCGCAGGGGGGTTGACCCAGTACTTC CASSLSAGGLTQYF
TRBD2 NA TRBJ2-1 TRBV19 TGTGCCAGTAGTCCGACTAGCCTCAAGGAGCAGTTCTTC CASSPTSLKEQFF
NA once TRBJ1-2 TRBV28 TGTGCCAGCAGTTTGTGGGGAGGCGGCTACACCTTC CASSLWGGGYTF
TRBD2 few TRBJ2-7 TRBV6-6 TGTGCCAGCAGTTACTCGACTAGCGGGTACGAGCAGTACTTC CASSYSTSGYEQYF
NA NA TRBJ2-7 TRBV27 TGTGCCAGCAGTTTATTCAGGGGCGACTACGAGCAGTACTTC CASSLFRGDYEQYF
TRBD1 once TRBJ1-1 TRBV10-3 TGTGCCGCACACTCGGGACAGGCTAACACTGAAGCTTTCTTT CAAHSGQANTEAFF
NA NA TRBJ1-2 TRBV19 TGTGCCAGTAGTATTGGGGGCAGCTATGGCTACACCTTC CASSIGGSYGYTF
TRBD2 NA TRBJ2-1 TRBV19 TGTGCCAGTAGTATCGTACTAGCGGGAGGGCCCTCCTACAATGAGCAGTTCTTC CASSIVLAGGPSYNEQFF
NA NA TRBJ2-3 TRBV6-4 TGTGCCAGCAGTGACGGCGACTCTAGCACAGATACGCAGTATTTT CASSDGDSSTDTQYF
NA NA TRBJ2-3 TRBV21-1 TGTGCCAGCAGCAATCGGGCAGATACGCAGTATTTT CASSNRADTQYF
TRBD1 NA TRBJ1-1 TRBV10-3 TGTGCCATTAGGGGACAGCCGAACACTGAAGCTTTCTTT CAIRGQPNTEAFF
TRBD2 NA TRBJ2-3 TRBV7-2 TGTGCCAGCAGCCCCCTCGGGGGAGGGAGCACAGATACGCAGTATTTT CASSPLGGGSTDTQYF
NA NA TRBJ2-1 TRBV19 TGTGCCAGTAGTCCGGGAGTCTCCTACAATGAGCAGTTCTTC CASSPGVSYNEQFF
NA once TRBJ1-6 TRBV30 TGTGCCTGGAGTGCCGGTCGCGAAAATTCACCCCTCCACTTT CAWSAGRENSPLHF
NA once TRBJ2-7 TRBV7-9 TGTGCCAGCAGGAAGGCTGGAGCCTACGAGCAGTACTTC CASRKAGAYEQYF
NA once TRBJ2-1 TRBV23-1 TGCGCCAGCCCTCACAAGGGGACTTTAAGGTATAAGAATGAGCAGTTCTTC CASPHKGTLRYKNEQFF
NA NA TRBJ1-2 TRBV6-5 TGTGCCAGCGTGACAGGAAAGGGTGGCTACACCTTC CASVTGKGGYTF
NA NA TRBJ1-2 TRBV9 TGTGCCAGCAGCGTAGTCGGGGGGATTAACTATGGCTACACCTTC CASSVVGGINYGYTF
TRBD2 NA TRBJ2-1 TRBV19 TGTGCCAGTAGTATGGGACTAGCGGCTGGAGGGAATGAGCAGTTCTTC CASSMGLAAGGNEQFF
NA NA TRBJ2-7 TRBV4-2 TGTGCCAGCAGCCAAGAAAGCGGTGGCTCCTACGAGCAGTACTTC CASSQESGGSYEQYF
NA NA TRBJ1-6 TRBV30 TGTGCCTGGAGTCCCCTCACCAGGAATTCACCCCTCCACTTT CAWSPLTRNSPLHF
TRBD2 NA TRBJ2-2 TRBV5-1 TGCGCCAGCAGCCCCTCCGGGACTATGGGGACCGGGGAGCTGTTTTTT CASSPSGTMGTGELFF
TRBD1 NA TRBJ1-2 TRBV18 TGTGCCAGCTCACCCGGGACAGGACACTATGGCTACACCTTC CASSPGTGHYGYTF
NA NA TRBJ1-3 TRBV18 TGTGCCAGCTCACCAGATTTTTACGGCACCATATATTTT CASSPDFYGTIYF